This passage covers 3 T cell receptor beta chains from one sample sequenced in a study of T cell repertoires in aging, cancer and after chemotherapy (dated by TCRdb to the late 2010s). Genomic DNA extracted from peripheral blood, rather than sorted cells or RNA, was used as the source for amplification of TCR beta rearrangements. TCRdb lists the instrument as Illumina MiSeq. Multiplex touch-down PCR with a mixed TRB-A/B primer pool was used to amplify rearranged TRB sequences covering the V, D and J segments. Starting from the raw public reads, TCRdb applied fastp trimming at Q25, assembled clones with MiXCR and retained in-frame beta chains. Every distinct CDR3 protein forms one entry, paired with its most common genes and DNA. Here the sample has 1,600 or so distinct CDR3 sequences; 22% occur a single time. Of the sample, 6% to 9% is held by the ten largest clones. Specimen: blood. Receptors were obtained from a human donor with a solid tumor.

This clonotype was counted only a few times. The chain is built from TRBV6-5 and TRBJ2-3; a weak D match, TRBD2 (6 bases). Trimming removed 7 bases at V and 6 bases at J, with 8 bases between. The germline V gene encodes CDR1 MNHEY and CDR2 SVGAGI. The CDR3 extends over 11 amino acids. The chain's CDR3 is CASKREDTQYF. The CDR3 DNA follows: TGTGCCAGCAAACGGGAGGATACGCAGTATTTT.

This clonotype is medium-sized by share. The chain employs TRBV20-1 and TRBJ2-7; possibly TRBD2 for D (6 bases). CDR3 length equals 12 residues. Per the germline V gene, CDR1 is DFQATT and CDR2 is SNEGSKA (reference sequence). Between the trimmed V and J ends, which lost 3 bases and 4 bases, there was a span of 10 bases. The CDR3 is CSARVRDYEQYF. Here the CDR3 DNA reads TGCAGTGCTAGGGTGCGGGATTACGAGCAGTACTTC.

This clonotype was seen only a few times. This chain connects TRBV20-1 to TRBJ2-1; possibly TRBD2 for D (6 bases). The V end lost 1 base, the J end lost 8 bases, and 9 bases lay between the germline ends. Germline V lookup: CDR1 DFQATT, CDR2 SNEGSKA (reference sequence). The CDR3 has 12 residues. CDR3 loop: CSARGPGDEQFF. In nucleotides, the CDR3 is TGCAGTGCTAGAGGACCGGGGGATGAGCAGTTCTTC.